Below are 3 T cell receptor beta chains sequenced from a single sample in a study of cytomegalovirus exposure and HLA in healthy donors. Amplification used 60 Vbeta primers and 13 Jbeta primers. The protocol was immunoSEQ multiplex PCR, while the TCRdb copy is restricted to in-frame clones and leaves out a portion. The sample includes some 160,000 clones, 70% to 80% of them seen just once. Source material: PBMCs. The source of these receptors is a woman aged 40 to 49 in good health and CMV-seronegative.

This clone appeared a single time. The V call is TRBV7-9, the J call TRBJ2-5; weak D call: TRBD1 (6 bases). The J call may be in error: the DNA end matches TRBJ2-7 better. The CDR3 is 13 residues long. Per the germline V gene, CDR1 is SEHNR and CDR2 is FQNEAQ (reference sequence). CDR3 nucleotides: TGTGCCAGCAGCTTTGACAGGCCCTACGAGCAGTACTTC. It is translated as CASSFDRPYEQYF.

This chain uses TRBV5-4 with TRBJ2-7, with D uncertain. The germline CDR1 and CDR2 sequences are SGHNT and YYREEE (reference sequence). With 4 bases removed from V and 4 bases from J, the gap between germline ends came to 15 bases. The CDR3 runs to 14 residues. CDR3 in DNA: TGTGCCAGCAGCCGGCGGTCGGCCCAATACGAGCAGTACTTC. Translation: CASSRRSAQYEQYF.

The chain combines TRBV5-4 with TRBJ2-7; perhaps TRBD2 as D (6 bases). V was trimmed by 2 bases and J by 1 base, leaving 13 bases between them. CDR3 length: 15 amino acids. The germline V gene has CDR1 SGHNT and CDR2 YYREEE (reference sequence). The CDR3 DNA is TGTGCCAGCAGCTTACGGGGGAGTGGTTCCTACGAGCAGTACTTC. Amino acids: CASSLRGSGSYEQYF.